This T cell receptor beta chain was captured by sequencing in a study of cytomegalovirus exposure and HLA in healthy donors. Study results and caveats: Common viral pathogens seemed, in a later analysis, to connect with several of the most significant clusters. Based on reports, TCR beta sequences accurately predicted HLA-A and HLA-B alleles for most subjects. Later analysis found that TCR beta chains associated with HLA were more clonally expanded than other, equally common chains. Sequencing depth roughly uniform across donors was assumed in presence/absence analyses.

As to this clone: Its cognate antigen is unknown.

The V gene lost 7 bases and the J gene lost 4 bases, with 8 bases spanning the gap. The CDR3 runs to 12 residues. Germline V gives CDR1 MNHEY, CDR2 SVGAGI. The primer mix had 60 Vbeta and 13 Jbeta primers. Generated by immunoSEQ multiplex PCR, the TCRdb table keeps only in-frame clones and is missing some. The sample yields 70,000 or so clones, of which the top ten take up approximately 5%. This chain uses TRBV6-5 with TRBJ2-1; D is unclear. Specimen: PBMCs. This receptor was obtained from a man aged 35 to 55 in good health and CMV-seronegative. This CDR3 is CASTNRYNEQFF. CDR3 in DNA: TGTGCCAGCACTAACCGGTACAATGAGCAGTTCTTC.